This TCR beta chain was obtained from a study of T cells in localized non-small cell lung cancer. Data came from immunoSEQ multiplex PCR; TCRdb stores just in-frame clones and leaves some out. The sample includes 55,000 or so clones, around 82% seen only once; the top ten take 3.5% to 5.5%. Of note for this clone: Its cognate antigen is unknown.

Regarding the study as a whole: Adjacent lung held a median about 57 of the top 100 tumor clones.

Germline V gene lookup returns CDR1 SGHRS and CDR2 YFSETQ. Trimming pared 1 base from V and 1 base from J, leaving 15 bases between. This CDR3 contains 17 residues. This receptor was obtained from a woman aged 35 to 70 with stage II lung adenocarcinoma. The chain carries TRBV5-1 and TRBJ2-1; a weak D match, TRBD2 (7 bases). The sample in question was PBMCs, obtained before any cancer treatment. This CDR3 is CASSLRGGGPSYNEQFF. The CDR3 nucleotides are TGCGCCAGCAGCTTGCGTGGCGGGGGCCCGTCCTACAATGAGCAGTTCTTC.